This is a list of T cell receptor beta chains from one sample in a study of T-cell memory formation after mild COVID-19. MiXCR, run by TCRdb on the 5' RACE reads, gives a single entry per CDR3 protein. The sample records approximately 150,000 distinct CDR3 sequences, 15% to 20% being singletons. Sequencing was carried out using PBMCs or a T cell subset sorted from them (not recorded which). These receptor sequences come from an adult woman who had mild COVID-19 (a few samples of this study predate the infection). Cell type and time point are not known. CDR3s include the opening cysteine and the closing phenylalanine or tryptophan. The order of the fields is clone size, V gene, J gene, D gene, CDR3 DNA, CDR3 protein. A D gene is named only where the DNA matches it firmly. Some rows have no size entry. The others give once, few or many, or a class for an expanded clone.

clone_size: NA; v_call: TRBV6-5; j_call: TRBJ1-6; d_call: NA; cdr3_nt: TGTGCCAGCAGAGCCCTTGGACGGAATTCACCCCTCCACTTT; cdr3_aa: CASRALGRNSPLHF
clone_size: NA; v_call: TRBV5-5; j_call: TRBJ2-1; d_call: TRBD2; cdr3_nt: TGTGCCAGCAGCCCTCTTACGACTAGCGGGAGGGCCTACAATGAGCAGTTCTTC; cdr3_aa: CASSPLTTSGRAYNEQFF
clone_size: NA; v_call: TRBV12-3/TRBV12-4; j_call: TRBJ2-7; d_call: NA; cdr3_nt: TGTGCCAGCAGTTTAGGCCGGAGCAAGCAATACGAGCAGTACTTC; cdr3_aa: CASSLGRSKQYEQYF
clone_size: NA; v_call: TRBV5-1; j_call: TRBJ2-7; d_call: TRBD1; cdr3_nt: TGCGCCAGCTCCCTCTCCGGGACAGCCTACGAGCAGTACTTC; cdr3_aa: CASSLSGTAYEQYF
clone_size: NA; v_call: TRBV24-1; j_call: TRBJ1-2; d_call: NA; cdr3_nt: TGTGCCACCAGTGACCCCATCTATGGCTACACCTTC; cdr3_aa: CATSDPIYGYTF
clone_size: NA; v_call: TRBV29-1; j_call: TRBJ2-7; d_call: TRBD2; cdr3_nt: TGCAGCGTTGTGCGTCTAGCGGGAGGCGAGCAGTACTTC; cdr3_aa: CSVVRLAGGEQYF
clone_size: few; v_call: TRBV10-3; j_call: TRBJ2-5; d_call: NA; cdr3_nt: TGTGCCATCAGTGTAGCGGAGGAGACCCAGTACTTC; cdr3_aa: CAISVAEETQYF
clone_size: NA; v_call: TRBV7-3; j_call: TRBJ2-1; d_call: NA; cdr3_nt: TGTGCCAGCAGCCCCACCCGAGGTGAGCAGTTCTTC; cdr3_aa: CASSPTRGEQFF
clone_size: few; v_call: TRBV20-1; j_call: TRBJ1-2; d_call: TRBD1; cdr3_nt: TGCAGTGCTAGAGGAGACAGGGATTACTATGGCTACACCTTC; cdr3_aa: CSARGDRDYYGYTF
clone_size: NA; v_call: TRBV9; j_call: TRBJ1-6; d_call: NA; cdr3_nt: TGTGCCAGCAGCGTAGAGGGGCGGTCACCCCTCCACTTT; cdr3_aa: CASSVEGRSPLHF
clone_size: NA; v_call: TRBV6-2/TRBV6-3; j_call: TRBJ2-5; d_call: NA; cdr3_nt: TGTGCCAGCAGTTACAGGCGGGCTATCAAAGAGACCCAGTACTTC; cdr3_aa: CASSYRRAIKETQYF
clone_size: few; v_call: TRBV29-1; j_call: TRBJ2-5; d_call: NA; cdr3_nt: TGCAGCGTTGACTTGGGGGCCACGCAAGAGACCCAGTACTTC; cdr3_aa: CSVDLGATQETQYF
clone_size: few; v_call: TRBV19; j_call: TRBJ2-3; d_call: NA; cdr3_nt: TGTGCCAGTAGGTTCGGGACTAGCACAGATACGCAGTATTTT; cdr3_aa: CASRFGTSTDTQYF
clone_size: NA; v_call: TRBV29-1; j_call: TRBJ2-7; d_call: TRBD2; cdr3_nt: TGCAGCGTTCTAGCGGGGGGTTACGAGCAGTACTTC; cdr3_aa: CSVLAGGYEQYF
clone_size: NA; v_call: TRBV20-1; j_call: TRBJ1-1; d_call: TRBD1; cdr3_nt: TGCAGTGCTACACGGCAGGGGGCCCGGAACACTGAAGCTTTCTTT; cdr3_aa: CSATRQGARNTEAFF
clone_size: NA; v_call: TRBV7-2; j_call: TRBJ1-2; d_call: TRBD1; cdr3_nt: TGTGCCAGCAGCTCGGCGGCAGGGGGCGACTATGGCTACACCTTC; cdr3_aa: CASSSAAGGDYGYTF
clone_size: few; v_call: TRBV29-1; j_call: TRBJ1-1; d_call: NA; cdr3_nt: TGCAGCGTCCACCGCGGACAGAACACTGAAGCTTTCTTT; cdr3_aa: CSVHRGQNTEAFF
clone_size: NA; v_call: TRBV9; j_call: TRBJ2-2; d_call: TRBD2; cdr3_nt: TGTGCCAGCAGCGCCGGGCCCCGGGGGGACGCCGGGGAGCTGTTTTTT; cdr3_aa: CASSAGPRGDAGELFF
clone_size: NA; v_call: TRBV24-1; j_call: TRBJ2-7; d_call: TRBD2; cdr3_nt: TGTGCCACCAGTGAATCGACGGGAGGGCCAAGGGGATACGAGCAGTACTTC; cdr3_aa: CATSESTGGPRGYEQYF
clone_size: few; v_call: TRBV6-6; j_call: TRBJ2-7; d_call: NA; cdr3_nt: TGTGCCAGCAGTTACACTGTCGTGGACACATACTACGAGCAGTACTTC; cdr3_aa: CASSYTVVDTYYEQYF
clone_size: NA; v_call: TRBV20-1; j_call: TRBJ2-1; d_call: NA; cdr3_nt: TGCAGTGCTAGAGCCCAGACCCGGAGGTCCTACAATGAGCAGTTCTTC; cdr3_aa: CSARAQTRRSYNEQFF
clone_size: few; v_call: TRBV6-6; j_call: TRBJ2-7; d_call: NA; cdr3_nt: TGTGCCAGCAGTTCCTCAGGGTCCCGCGAGCAGTACTTC; cdr3_aa: CASSSSGSREQYF
clone_size: NA; v_call: TRBV19; j_call: TRBJ2-7; d_call: NA; cdr3_nt: TGTGCCAGTACCCCCGGGGAGTCTGGCGAGCAGTACTTC; cdr3_aa: CASTPGESGEQYF
clone_size: NA; v_call: TRBV5-1; j_call: TRBJ1-2; d_call: NA; cdr3_nt: TGCGCCAGTGGTGAGGGACGAGTCTATGGCTACACCTTC; cdr3_aa: CASGEGRVYGYTF
clone_size: few; v_call: TRBV6-1; j_call: TRBJ2-3; d_call: TRBD2; cdr3_nt: TGTGCCAGCAGTGAAGGGGTCGCTAGCGGCAACACAGATACGCAGTATTTT; cdr3_aa: CASSEGVASGNTDTQYF
clone_size: NA; v_call: TRBV3-1; j_call: TRBJ2-1; d_call: TRBD1; cdr3_nt: TGTGCCAGCAGCGGGGGGACAGGCCACTACAATGAGCAGTTCTTC; cdr3_aa: CASSGGTGHYNEQFF
clone_size: NA; v_call: TRBV12-3/TRBV12-4; j_call: TRBJ2-7; d_call: TRBD1; cdr3_nt: TGTGCCAGCAGTTTAACAGGGGGCGACGAGCAGTACTTC; cdr3_aa: CASSLTGGDEQYF
clone_size: NA; v_call: TRBV29-1; j_call: TRBJ2-5; d_call: NA; cdr3_nt: TGCAGCGTTGAAACCGGAGCAGAGACCCAGTACTTC; cdr3_aa: CSVETGAETQYF
clone_size: few; v_call: TRBV7-8; j_call: TRBJ2-1; d_call: TRBD2; cdr3_nt: TGTGCCAGCAGCTTAGGAGGCGGGAGGGCCACGGGTGAGCAGTTCTTC; cdr3_aa: CASSLGGGRATGEQFF
clone_size: NA; v_call: TRBV4-3; j_call: TRBJ2-3; d_call: TRBD2; cdr3_nt: TGCGCCAGCAGCCGGACTAGCGGGTTTAGCACAGATACGCAGTATTTT; cdr3_aa: CASSRTSGFSTDTQYF
clone_size: few; v_call: TRBV19; j_call: TRBJ2-1; d_call: TRBD1; cdr3_nt: TGTGCCAGTAAGACAGGGCGCTACAATGAGCAGTTCTTC; cdr3_aa: CASKTGRYNEQFF
clone_size: few; v_call: TRBV6-1; j_call: TRBJ1-5; d_call: NA; cdr3_nt: TGTGCCAGCAGTGAATGGTATGGGAATCAGCCCCAGCATTTT; cdr3_aa: CASSEWYGNQPQHF
clone_size: few; v_call: TRBV11-2; j_call: TRBJ1-3; d_call: TRBD1; cdr3_nt: TGTGCCAGCAAGAGGGGGCAGGGGGACCTTTCTGGAAACACCATATATTTT; cdr3_aa: CASKRGQGDLSGNTIYF
clone_size: NA; v_call: TRBV3-1; j_call: TRBJ1-1; d_call: NA; cdr3_nt: TGTGCCAGCAGCCCTGGCGCGGTTGTGAACACTGAAGCTTTCTTT; cdr3_aa: CASSPGAVVNTEAFF
clone_size: NA; v_call: TRBV12-3/TRBV12-4; j_call: TRBJ1-2; d_call: NA; cdr3_nt: TGTGCCAGCAGTTACGACGGATTAGAGGGGGTGAGGTACACCTTC; cdr3_aa: CASSYDGLEGVRYTF
clone_size: many; v_call: TRBV12-3/TRBV12-4; j_call: TRBJ2-2; d_call: NA; cdr3_nt: TGTGCCAGCAGTTCCGGGACGGAGAACACCGGGGAGCTGTTTTTT; cdr3_aa: CASSSGTENTGELFF
clone_size: NA; v_call: TRBV10-3; j_call: TRBJ1-5; d_call: NA; cdr3_nt: TGTGCCATCAGTCCTCAAAATCAGAATCAGCCCCAGCATTTT; cdr3_aa: CAISPQNQNQPQHF
clone_size: NA; v_call: TRBV5-5; j_call: TRBJ1-5; d_call: NA; cdr3_nt: TGTGCCAGCTCTGGAGGACAGCCGGGTGATCAGCCCCAGCATTTT; cdr3_aa: CASSGGQPGDQPQHF
clone_size: NA; v_call: TRBV14; j_call: TRBJ2-6; d_call: NA; cdr3_nt: TGTGCCAGCAGCGGTGGGGCCAACGTCCTGACTTTC; cdr3_aa: CASSGGANVLTF
clone_size: NA; v_call: TRBV2; j_call: TRBJ1-6; d_call: TRBD1; cdr3_nt: TGTGCCAGCAGAGACGCGACAGGGCATCTGGCACCCCTCCACTTT; cdr3_aa: CASRDATGHLAPLHF
clone_size: NA; v_call: TRBV12-3/TRBV12-4; j_call: TRBJ1-1; d_call: NA; cdr3_nt: TGTGCCAGCAGTCCGAACACTGAAGCTTTCTTT; cdr3_aa: CASSPNTEAFF
clone_size: NA; v_call: TRBV27; j_call: TRBJ1-2; d_call: NA; cdr3_nt: TGTGCCAGCAGTTTATCGCCGGGGGGCGCGAATGGCTACACCTTC; cdr3_aa: CASSLSPGGANGYTF
clone_size: NA; v_call: TRBV7-9; j_call: TRBJ2-2; d_call: TRBD2; cdr3_nt: TGTGCCAGCAGCACGACTAGCGGAAACACCGGGGAGCTGTTTTTT; cdr3_aa: CASSTTSGNTGELFF
clone_size: few; v_call: TRBV7-2; j_call: TRBJ1-6; d_call: TRBD1; cdr3_nt: TGTGCCAGCAGCTTAGTGATGGCAGGGGGAGGTTCACCCCTCCACTTT; cdr3_aa: CASSLVMAGGGSPLHF
clone_size: NA; v_call: TRBV5-4; j_call: TRBJ2-3; d_call: TRBD2; cdr3_nt: TGTGCCAGCAGCCCTGGGACACCGGGACTAGCGGGAGATACGCAGTATTTT; cdr3_aa: CASSPGTPGLAGDTQYF
clone_size: NA; v_call: TRBV9; j_call: TRBJ2-5; d_call: NA; cdr3_nt: TGTGACAGCAGCGCCGCAGGGCAAGAGACCCAGTACTTC; cdr3_aa: CDSSAAGQETQYF
clone_size: NA; v_call: TRBV25-1; j_call: TRBJ1-4; d_call: NA; cdr3_nt: TGTGCCAGCAGTGCCGATAGGGGAGGCGGTGAAAAACTGTTTTTT; cdr3_aa: CASSADRGGGEKLFF
clone_size: few; v_call: TRBV5-6; j_call: TRBJ1-2; d_call: TRBD1; cdr3_nt: TGTGCCAGCAGCTTGAATCACAGGGGGCCTGGCAACTATGGCTACACCTTC; cdr3_aa: CASSLNHRGPGNYGYTF